This T cell receptor beta chain is drawn from a study of graft-versus-host responses after intestinal transplantation. Study in general: Anti-thymocyte globulin served as induction for all recipients, who then took tacrolimus and steroids for approximately 3 years. Study results and limitations: Individuals who had graft-donor T cell macrochimerism had allografts that showed high graft-versus-host to host-versus-graft clonal ratios. Investigators detected GvH clones in recipient marrow, with some emerging earlier in ileum or blood. An association linked early post-transplant HvG declines with peak circulating GvH clone levels.

TCRdb keeps only in-frame clones here, not all; method: immunoSEQ multiplex PCR. The table lists tens of thousands of clones, approximately 92% of them singletons. Germline V gene sequence: CDR1 SEHNR, CDR2 FQNEAQ (reference sequence). The V gene end was trimmed by 8 bases and the J gene end by 6 bases; junction bases not matched to a gene: 17. CDR3 length equals 17 residues. This clone was observed once. The antigen remains unidentified. The sequenced sample was unstimulated CD8+ T cells sorted from spleen or lymph node cells, obtained before intestinal transplant. The source of this sequence is a human donor who received an intestinal transplant. The V call is TRBV7-9, the J call TRBJ2-1; 9 bases are shared with TRBD1. CDR3 in DNA: TGTGCCAGCGGACCCGTCGACAGGGGGATTCAACCCAATGAGCAGTTCTTC. Protein: CASGPVDRGIQPNEQFF.